This TCR beta chain comes out of a study of response to subunit inactivated influenza vaccine. Trimming shortened V by 0 bases and J by 5 bases, and 13 bases separated the two germline ends. The CDR3 runs to 15 residues. Germline CDR1 is LGHNA and CDR2 is YSLEER. TCRdb processed the RT-PCR reads anew with MiXCR; each CDR3 protein has one entry. The sample consists of about 570,000 distinct CDR3 sequences, 11% of them appearing once. The same specimen was also included in a second study, on T cells expressing NK-cell markers. That source reports: Generation of TCR beta cDNA was performed by 5'RACE template switching incorporating UMIs. Sorted CD3+CD56+NKG2C+, CD3+CD56+NKG2C- and CD3+CD56-NKG2C+ T-cell subsets were beta-chain profiled.

This sequence joins TRBV4-3 and TRBJ2-5; D not certain. This sequence was found in a man aged 45-65 years who received an inactivated influenza vaccine. The input for sequencing was PBMCs from blood, taken on the day of vaccination. The CDR3 sequence is CASSQDQTFRETQYF. DNA of the CDR3: TGCGCCAGCAGCCAAGATCAGACATTTAGGGAGACCCAGTACTTC.